This T cell receptor beta chain originates from a study of regulatory T cells in long-lasting Graves disease. Indicated time point: newly diagnosed GD, antithyroid drugs for less than 3 months. Following extraction of RNA from PBMCs, that RNA was used to make the TCR library. In building TCR beta libraries, iRepertoire HTBI primers were used together with Arm-PCR of CDR3 regions. Per the original data handling: Samples collectively showed approximately 62 TRBV and some 14 TRBJ segments. TCRdb reprocessed the multiplex PCR reads with MiXCR, giving one entry per CDR3 protein. These V and J calls rely on TCRdb rather than the paper's analysis. This repertoire shows approximately 490,000 distinct CDR3 sequences, around 16% found once; its top ten account for over 9%. This clonotype has at least ten counts. This CDR3 is 14 amino acids long. J was trimmed by 9 bases and V by 2 bases; bases with no gene match: 3.

This sample was also put to use in a study of T cells in Graves' hyperthyroidism and ophthalmopathy.

This receptor was taken from a man between 40 and 49 years old with Graves disease. This chain uses TRBV12-3 or TRBV12-4 with TRBJ2-1, with 11 nucleotides matching TRBD2. The sequences come from peripheral blood mononuclear cells (PBMCs), collected at new diagnosis, from a patient treated with antithyroid drugs. The chain's CDR3 is CASSLSLAGAEQFF. In DNA, the CDR3 is TGTGCCAGCAGTTTATCACTAGCGGGAGCTGAGCAGTTCTTC.